The clone carrying this T cell receptor beta chain was observed once. Its matching antigen is unknown. The length of the CDR3 is 17 residues. Germline loops: CDR1 SGHRS, CDR2 YFSETQ. J gave up 2 bases and V 0 bases, and 9 bases lay outside the gene matches. The study ran its PCR with 60 Vbeta and 13 Jbeta primers. Repertoires were generated with immunoSEQ multiplex PCR, while TCRdb's copy carries only in-frame clones and drops some. This table has approximately 220,000 clones, approximately 80% appearing once. The sample comes from a study of cytomegalovirus exposure and HLA in healthy donors. Whole-study results and caveats: Later examination showed HLA-associated TCR beta chains had greater clonal expansion than equally common others. In a later analysis, an Asian-associated ancestry cluster reportedly showed fewer N-insertions than the approximately 700-donor mean.

Sequences were obtained from PBMCs. The chain recombines TRBV5-1 with TRBJ2-5; 8 nucleotides agree with TRBD2. The clonotype originates from a girl aged 10-17 years in good health and CMV-seronegative. This chain's CDR3 is CASSLVKAAGGQETQYF. The CDR3 region has the DNA TGCGCCAGCAGCTTGGTAAAGGCGGCGGGGGGACAAGAGACCCAGTACTTC.